The rows below give T cell receptor beta chains drawn from one sample of a study of PD-L1 blockade in urothelial cancer. Assay: immunoSEQ multiplex PCR; the TCRdb copy retains only in-frame clones and omits some. The table lists 20,000 to 25,000 clones, roughly nine tenths of them singletons, with roughly 3.2% in the top ten. The material sequenced was PBMCs, taken around atezolizumab (anti-PD-L1) treatment. These receptors were collected from a middle-aged man with urothelial cancer. Each CDR3 is given with its conserved first and last residue. The order of the fields is CDR3 length, D gene, V gene, clone size, J gene, CDR3 protein, CDR3 DNA. A D gene is named only where the DNA matches it firmly. Only some rows state a clone size, as once, few, many or a class for expanded clones.

length: 16
D: -
V: TRBV19
size: -
J: TRBJ2-1
CDR3: CASSRGRRSSYNEQFF
DNA: TGTGCCAGTAGCAGGGGTAGAAGAAGCTCCTACAATGAGCAGTTCTTC

length: 13
D: -
V: TRBV4-1
size: -
J: TRBJ1-5
CDR3: CASSQQGQQPQHF
DNA: TGCGCCAGCAGCCAGCAGGGTCAGCAGCCCCAGCATTTT

length: 15
D: TRBD1
V: TRBV9
size: -
J: TRBJ1-5
CDR3: CASSGQGWDNQPQHF
DNA: TGTGCCAGCAGCGGACAGGGATGGGACAATCAGCCCCAGCATTTT

length: 16
D: -
V: TRBV12-5
size: -
J: TRBJ1-1
CDR3: CASALSGGNMNTEAFF
DNA: TGTGCTAGTGCCCTCTCGGGGGGGAACATGAACACTGAAGCTTTCTTT

length: 13
D: -
V: TRBV27
size: -
J: TRBJ1-4
CDR3: CASSLLRNEKLFF
DNA: TGTGCCAGCAGTTTACTCCGGAATGAAAAACTGTTTTTT

length: 14
D: -
V: TRBV7-9
size: once
J: TRBJ2-4
CDR3: CAGAIAEAKNIQYF
DNA: TGTGCCGGAGCCATTGCCGAGGCCAAAAACATTCAGTACTTC

length: 15
D: TRBD2
V: TRBV10-1
size: -
J: TRBJ2-3
CDR3: CASSGGLARTDTQYF
DNA: TGCGCCAGCAGCGGGGGACTAGCGCGAACAGATACGCAGTATTTT

length: 11
D: TRBD1
V: TRBV20-1
size: -
J: TRBJ2-5
CDR3: CSVQTGETQYF
DNA: TGCAGTGTACAGACAGGGGAGACCCAGTACTTC

length: 15
D: -
V: TRBV5-1
size: -
J: TRBJ2-2
CDR3: CASSVIAANTGELFF
DNA: TGCGCCAGCAGCGTAATAGCGGCAAACACCGGGGAGCTGTTTTTT

length: 14
D: TRBD2
V: TRBV30
size: once
J: TRBJ2-5
CDR3: CAWRLAGAQETQYF
DNA: TGTGCCTGGAGACTAGCGGGGGCTCAAGAGACCCAGTACTTC

length: 15
D: -
V: TRBV11-2
size: -
J: TRBJ2-2
CDR3: CASSLQGWNTGELFF
DNA: TGTGCCAGCAGCCTCCAGGGGTGGAACACCGGGGAGCTGTTTTTT

length: 15
D: -
V: TRBV15
size: -
J: TRBJ2-1
CDR3: CATSRLTGNYNEQFF
DNA: TGTGCCACCAGCAGACTGACAGGAAACTACAATGAGCAGTTCTTC

length: 12
D: -
V: TRBV7-8
size: -
J: TRBJ1-1
CDR3: CASSLTGAEAFF
DNA: TGTGCCAGCAGCCTGACGGGGGCTGAAGCTTTCTTT

length: 15
D: -
V: TRBV27
size: -
J: TRBJ2-5
CDR3: CASSLTWGEESTQYF
DNA: TGTGCCAGCAGTTTAACGTGGGGGGAGGAATCGACCCAGTACTTC

length: 11
D: -
V: TRBV19
size: -
J: TRBJ1-2
CDR3: CASTTRYGYTF
DNA: TGTGCCAGTACGACACGCTATGGCTACACCTTC

length: 16
D: TRBD2
V: TRBV6-6
size: -
J: TRBJ2-7
CDR3: CASSYTGGWRGYEQYF
DNA: TGTGCCAGCAGTTACACGGGGGGTTGGCGTGGTTACGAGCAGTACTTC

length: 15
D: TRBD1
V: TRBV28
size: -
J: TRBJ2-1
CDR3: CASSPPRDRSGEQFF
DNA: TGTGCCAGCAGTCCCCCCAGGGACAGGAGTGGTGAGCAGTTCTTC

length: 12
D: -
V: TRBV7-9
size: -
J: TRBJ2-1
CDR3: CASSPISYEQFF
DNA: TGTGCCAGCAGCCCGATTAGCTACGAGCAGTTCTTC

length: 16
D: TRBD2
V: TRBV18
size: -
J: TRBJ2-1
CDR3: CASSRTTSGGGNEQFF
DNA: TGTGCCAGCTCACGAACGACTAGCGGGGGAGGCAATGAGCAGTTCTTC

length: 15
D: TRBD1
V: TRBV7-2
size: -
J: TRBJ1-5
CDR3: CASSTRQGSNQPQHF
DNA: TGTGCCAGCAGCACGCGACAGGGGAGCAATCAGCCCCAGCATTTT

length: 16
D: TRBD2
V: TRBV5-1
size: -
J: TRBJ2-1
CDR3: CASSLVAGGAYNEQFF
DNA: TGCGCCAGCAGCTTGGTAGCGGGGGGAGCTTACAATGAGCAGTTCTTC

length: 14
D: TRBD1
V: TRBV7-3
size: -
J: TRBJ1-2
CDR3: CASSLPGQSYGYTF
DNA: TGTGCCAGCAGCTTACCGGGACAGTCCTATGGCTACACCTTC

length: 14
D: TRBD2
V: TRBV27
size: once
J: TRBJ2-7
CDR3: CASSLAGGIYEQYF
DNA: TGTGCCAGCAGTTTGGCGGGGGGTATCTACGAGCAGTACTTC

length: 16
D: -
V: TRBV21-1
size: few
J: TRBJ1-1
CDR3: CASSKGLTGPNTEAFF
DNA: TGTGCCAGCAGCAAAGGTTTGACAGGGCCGAACACTGAAGCTTTCTTT

length: 12
D: -
V: TRBV23-1
size: -
J: TRBJ2-7
CDR3: CASSTGTDEQYF
DNA: TGCGCCAGCAGTACAGGGACCGACGAGCAGTACTTC

length: 13
D: -
V: TRBV14
size: few
J: TRBJ2-7
CDR3: CASSGRESGEQYF
DNA: TGTGCCAGCAGTGGCCGGGAGTCGGGCGAGCAGTACTTC

length: 17
D: TRBD2
V: TRBV12-5
size: -
J: TRBJ2-2
CDR3: CASGLGGTSEGTGELFF
DNA: TGTGCTAGTGGTTTGGGGGGGACTAGCGAGGGCACCGGGGAGCTGTTTTTT

length: 13
D: -
V: TRBV2
size: -
J: TRBJ2-3
CDR3: CASSPDTTDTQYF
DNA: TGTGCCAGCAGTCCTGACACCACAGATACGCAGTATTTT

length: 17
D: -
V: TRBV5-4
size: medium-sized
J: TRBJ1-3
CDR3: CASSSSGGLLSGNTIYF
DNA: TGTGCCAGCAGCTCTTCAGGAGGCCTCCTCTCTGGAAACACCATATATTTT

length: 17
D: TRBD1
V: TRBV18
size: -
J: TRBJ2-3
CDR3: CASSRSGPGQMADTQYF
DNA: TGTGCCAGCTCGAGATCGGGTCCGGGACAGATGGCAGATACGCAGTATTTT

length: 13
D: -
V: TRBV2
size: -
J: TRBJ1-1
CDR3: CASIPQGGTEAFF
DNA: TGTGCCAGCATCCCACAAGGGGGCACTGAAGCTTTCTTT

length: 15
D: -
V: TRBV5-6
size: -
J: TRBJ2-5
CDR3: CASSPRSGQQETQYF
DNA: TGTGCCAGCAGCCCCCGCAGTGGGCAGCAAGAGACCCAGTACTTC

length: 16
D: TRBD2
V: TRBV4-1
size: -
J: TRBJ2-1
CDR3: CASSQRDGGRAGEQFF
DNA: TGCGCCAGCAGCCAAAGGGATGGCGGGAGGGCCGGTGAGCAGTTCTTC

length: 16
D: TRBD2
V: TRBV6-6
size: few
J: TRBJ2-3
CDR3: CASKELAGPSTDTQYF
DNA: TGTGCCAGCAAGGAATTAGCGGGGCCTAGCACAGATACGCAGTATTTT

length: 18
D: -
V: TRBV9
size: -
J: TRBJ2-3
CDR3: CASAHPIIGGRGTDTQYF
DNA: TGTGCCAGCGCCCACCCGATCATCGGGGGGCGGGGCACAGATACGCAGTATTTT

length: 14
D: -
V: TRBV19
size: -
J: TRBJ2-6
CDR3: CASRRESGANVLTF
DNA: TGTGCCAGTCGCAGGGAATCTGGGGCCAACGTCCTGACTTTC

length: 15
D: TRBD1
V: TRBV5-1
size: -
J: TRBJ1-2
CDR3: CASRFGQGSFYGYTF
DNA: TGCGCCAGCAGATTTGGACAGGGCTCTTTCTATGGCTACACCTTC

length: 14
D: TRBD1
V: TRBV10-3
size: -
J: TRBJ1-2
CDR3: CAISPGGLIYGYTF
DNA: TGTGCCATCAGTCCAGGGGGATTGATCTATGGCTACACCTTC

length: 14
D: TRBD2
V: TRBV28
size: -
J: TRBJ2-1
CDR3: CASSLERERNEQFF
DNA: TGTGCCAGCAGTTTGGAGCGGGAGAGAAATGAGCAGTTCTTC

length: 15
D: -
V: TRBV27
size: -
J: TRBJ2-7
CDR3: CASSFGDGSSYEQYF
DNA: TGTGCCAGCAGTTTTGGGGACGGGAGCTCCTACGAGCAGTACTTC

length: 13
D: -
V: TRBV11-2
size: -
J: TRBJ1-4
CDR3: CASSPRRAEKLFF
DNA: TGTGCCAGCAGCCCCCGGAGGGCCGAAAAACTGTTTTTT

length: 13
D: -
V: TRBV11-3
size: -
J: TRBJ2-1
CDR3: CASSLEPAGEQFF
DNA: TGTGCCAGCAGCTTAGAGCCGGCGGGGGAGCAGTTCTTC

length: 16
D: -
V: TRBV19
size: -
J: TRBJ2-1
CDR3: CASSKVWLSKNNEQFF
DNA: TGTGCCAGTAGTAAAGTCTGGTTGTCTAAAAACAATGAGCAGTTCTTC

length: 12
D: -
V: TRBV30
size: few
J: TRBJ2-2
CDR3: CAWARVSGELFF
DNA: TGTGCCTGGGCCCGGGTTTCCGGGGAGCTGTTTTTT

length: 12
D: -
V: TRBV21-1
size: once
J: TRBJ2-7
CDR3: CASFNRGGEQYF
DNA: TGTGCCTCCTTCAACCGGGGTGGAGAGCAGTACTTC

length: 12
D: -
V: TRBV11-2
size: -
J: TRBJ2-5
CDR3: CASSLGSETQYF
DNA: TGTGCCAGCAGCTTAGGTAGCGAGACCCAGTACTTC

length: 15
D: TRBD2
V: TRBV7-3
size: few
J: TRBJ2-1
CDR3: CASSLKRGVAEEQFF
DNA: TGTGCCAGCAGCTTAAAACGGGGGGTAGCGGAGGAGCAGTTCTTC

length: 15
D: TRBD2
V: TRBV5-5
size: -
J: TRBJ2-5
CDR3: CASSLAAGVGETQYF
DNA: TGTGCCAGCAGCTTGGCCGCGGGGGTCGGAGAGACCCAGTACTTC

length: 14
D: TRBD1
V: TRBV6-5
size: -
J: TRBJ1-2
CDR3: CASRTGQGSKGYTF
DNA: TGTGCCAGCAGAACCGGACAGGGGAGTAAGGGCTACACCTTC

length: 16
D: TRBD2
V: TRBV2
size: -
J: TRBJ2-5
CDR3: CASSGRLAGGRETQYF
DNA: TGTGCCAGCAGTGGACGACTAGCGGGGGGTCGGGAGACCCAGTACTTC

length: 14
D: TRBD2
V: TRBV5-1
size: -
J: TRBJ2-7
CDR3: CASSPGLGIGEQYF
DNA: TGCGCCAGCAGCCCGGGACTAGGGATCGGGGAGCAGTACTTC

length: 11
D: -
V: TRBV6-6
size: -
J: TRBJ2-1
CDR3: CASSLYNEQFF
DNA: TGTGCCAGCAGTTTATACAATGAGCAGTTCTTC

length: 15
D: -
V: TRBV11-2
size: once
J: TRBJ2-7
CDR3: CASSLGRGETYEQYF
DNA: TGTGCCAGCAGCTTAGGCCGAGGCGAGACCTACGAGCAGTACTTC

length: 18
D: TRBD1
V: TRBV27
size: -
J: TRBJ2-7
CDR3: CASSLGLTGTDSWDEQYF
DNA: TGTGCCAGCAGTTTAGGTTTAACGGGGACAGATTCCTGGGACGAGCAGTACTTC

length: 16
D: -
V: TRBV5-1
size: -
J: TRBJ1-3
CDR3: CASSYAGVSSGNTIYF
DNA: TGCGCCAGCAGCTACGCAGGGGTGAGCTCTGGAAACACCATATATTTT

length: 14
D: -
V: TRBV9
size: -
J: TRBJ1-4
CDR3: CASSVENSGEKLFF
DNA: TGTGCCAGCAGCGTAGAAAATTCCGGTGAAAAACTGTTTTTT

length: 14
D: TRBD1
V: TRBV6-5
size: -
J: TRBJ1-2
CDR3: CASSSDRVYYGYTF
DNA: TGTGCCAGCAGCTCCGACAGGGTGTACTATGGCTACACCTTC

length: 13
D: -
V: TRBV19
size: -
J: TRBJ1-2
CDR3: CASSMRGNYGYTF
DNA: TGTGCCAGTAGTATGAGAGGTAACTATGGCTACACCTTC

length: 16
D: TRBD2
V: TRBV19
size: -
J: TRBJ2-3
CDR3: CASSLLAGAVTDTQYF
DNA: TGTGCCAGTAGTCTCTTAGCGGGAGCCGTGACAGATACGCAGTATTTT